This record covers a single T cell receptor beta chain. This receptor's antigen is unknown. No clone much larger than this one lies a single base away; base qualities are absent. Whole blood was collected in K2EDTA tubes by collaborating institutions according to the institutions' own protocols. For TCRbeta analysis, collaborators shipped samples as frozen whole blood, isolated PBMCs, or DNA extracted from either of those sample types. This entry is derived from a study of blood T cell repertoires in COVID-19 (TCRdb year 2020). Context from the whole study: Collaborator samples came from the United States, Italy and Spain and covered acute and convalescent phases of COVID-19. The sample metadata nearly always contained a de-identified subject ID, COVID-19 status, age in years and sex. The samples were drawn from the first 160 participants of the ongoing ImmuneRACE study and from 1,254 subjects provided by 6 global collaborators. Where HLA class I and class II types were available, the types were taken from metadata supplied by the sample provider, not from assay-based typing. Subjects who had been exposed to COVID-19, were actively infected with it, or had recovered from it provided the deeply sampled blood TCRbeta repertoires that made up the dataset. The prospective study material was composed of cDNA or gDNA derived from T cells, B-cell-depleted T cells, or PBMCs. The repertoires were made available in a free public database intended to serve as a resource for research on the immune response to SARS-CoV-2.

Broader findings and caveats from the paper: The amount of clinical and demographic metadata varied by source and participant and was provided uncurated.

The immunoSEQ Assay, a bias-controlled multiplex PCR, was used to amplify TCRbeta CDR3 regions from genomic DNA. Under the source paper's analysis protocol: The number of nucleated cells in each sample was estimated from the amplification of reference gene primers within the assay. Sequence reads were collapsed and filtered to measure the absolute abundance of every unique TCRbeta CDR3 rearrangement. Productive Simpson clonality was computed per sample as the square root of Simpson's diversity index over productive rearrangements. TCRdb retrieved this table from immuneACCESS and kept in-frame rearrangements only. Not all clones are present; in checked studies, unresolved V genes account for under half, and no reason is known for the remainder. V, J and clone size derive from that table, while D and trimming were established from the DNA sequence. Across this sample there are approximately 75,000 clones, with 85% to 90% seen only once. The top ten constitute 5.1% of the sample.

CDR1 and CDR2, looked up from the germline V gene (reference sequence), are LGHDT and YNNKEL. V gives up 4 bases and J gives up 4 bases, and the segment between their germline ends measures 13 bases. The CDR3, cysteine through phenylalanine, is 14 amino acids long. Only the CDR3 DNA is retained, 42 bases long and in frame from the first base. The chain was built from TRBV3-1 (or the pseudogene TRBV3-2) and TRBJ1-1, and TRBD1 may be the D gene, going by 5 matching bases. The sequence came from a man older than 75 with acute or convalescent COVID-19. The specimen sequenced was peripheral blood. The DNA sequence is given as TGTGCCAGCAGCCGAGATCAGGGTAGCACTGAAGCTTTCTTT. Its translation reads: CASSRDQGSTEAFF.